These 28 T cell receptor beta chains were all obtained from the same sample, sequenced in a study of lymphopenia after photon versus proton radiotherapy. Sequencing was performed with immunoSEQ multiplex PCR; in TCRdb, only in-frame clones are kept and a portion is missing. The sample holds 6,500 to 8,000 clones, roughly 91% seen once. The sample consisted of peripheral blood, taken from a patient treated with photon-based radiotherapy. These TCRs come from a man between 60 and 70 years old with cholangiocarcinoma.

The sample holds one count of this clone. V and J are TRBV20-1 and TRBJ2-3; D call uncertain. This CDR3 has 11 amino acids. Trimming removed 8 bases from V and 5 bases from J, with 11 bases in between. The germline gives CDR1 DFQATT, CDR2 SNEGSKA (reference sequence). The CDR3 coding sequence is TGCAGTCCATTAAACCGAGATACGCAGTATTTT. This codes for CSPLNRDTQYF.

This rearrangement joins TRBV7-9 to TRBJ1-1; no firm D call. CDR1 and CDR2 (germline): SEHNR, FQNEAQ (reference sequence). V lost 1 base, J lost 9 bases, and 15 bases lay in between. The CDR3 extends over 14 amino acids. CDR3 bases: TGTGCCAGCAGCTTAGGGTCGGGCATCAGTAAAGCTTTCTTT. Translated, it gives CASSLGSGISKAFF.

The CDR3 here is CASSLVRGADTQYF. In DNA, the CDR3 is TGTGCCAGCAGCTTAGTTAGGGGAGCGGATACGCAGTATTTT. The rearrangement uses TRBV7-2 and TRBJ2-3; the D call may be TRBD1 or TRBD2 (5 bases each). V was shortened by 1 base and J by 6 bases, with 11 bases between the two germline ends. Germline V lookup: CDR1 SGHTA, CDR2 FQGNSA. This CDR3 comprises 14 residues. The full variable domain, completed using reference TRBV7-2 and TRBJ2-3, is GAGVSQSPSNKVTEKGKDVELRCDPISGHTALYWYRQSLGQGLEFLIYFQGNSAPDKSGLPSDRFSAERTGGSVSTLTIQRTQQEDSAVYLCASSLVRGADTQYFGPGTRLTVL.

This chain uses TRBV5-8 with TRBJ2-5, with 8 bases lining up with TRBD2. J lost 2 bases, V lost 0 bases, and 9 bases had no gene match. Germline V CDR1 and CDR2: SGHTS, YDEGEE. The CDR3 loop spans 17 amino acids. CDR3 protein: CASSLAAGGRGQETQYF. The CDR3 DNA sequence: TGTGCCAGCAGCTTGGCCGCGGGGGGCCGAGGGCAAGAGACCCAGTACTTC.

This chain joins TRBV5-1 and TRBJ2-1; D call uncertain. Looked up from germline, CDR1 is SGHRS and CDR2 is YFSETQ. V was pared by 0 bases and J by 8 bases, with 18 bases between. The CDR3 extends over 16 amino acids. The CDR3 sequence: CASSLDGSRRWDEQFF. CDR3 nucleotides: TGCGCCAGCAGCTTGGACGGGTCTCGCCGTTGGGATGAGCAGTTCTTC.

This clone turned up a few times. The chain joins TRBV10-3 to TRBJ2-5; D ambiguous. This CDR3 contains 11 residues. V was cut by 4 bases and J by 5 bases, with 5 bases left in between. In germline, CDR1 is ENHRY, CDR2 SYGVKD. CDR3 loop: CAISASETQYF. The CDR3 nucleotides read TGTGCCATCAGTGCCTCGGAGACCCAGTACTTC.

The chain uses TRBV9 and TRBJ1-2; 11 bases map to TRBD1. The CDR3 is 13 amino acids. The J segment lost 8 bases and the V segment lost 4 bases, leaving 4 bases of the junction unmatched. Germline V gene lookup returns CDR1 SGDLS and CDR2 YYNGEE. The CDR3 is CASSMGQGEGYTF. Here the CDR3 DNA reads TGTGCCAGCAGCATGGGACAGGGGGAGGGCTACACCTTC.

This clone appeared once. The J gene is TRBJ2-3, the V gene TRBV10-1; 10 positions agree with TRBD2. The CDR3 has 16 residues. V shed 2 bases, J shed 0 bases, and the junction held 2 bases outside the gene matches. The germline V gene encodes CDR1 WNHNN and CDR2 SYGVQD (reference sequence). In nucleotides, the CDR3 is TGCGCCAGCAGTGAGCAACTAGCGGGGAGCACAGATACGCAGTATTTT. It codes for CASSEQLAGSTDTQYF.

This clone was seen just once. The CDR3 sequence: CASSPLRGAEAFF. In DNA, the CDR3 is TGTGCCAGCTCACCCCTTCGAGGGGCTGAAGCTTTCTTT. The V and J genes are TRBV18 and TRBJ1-1; perhaps TRBD1 as D (5 bases). Germline CDR1 is KGHSH and CDR2 is LQKENI. This CDR3 contains 13 residues. Between the trimmed V and J ends, which lost 3 bases and 6 bases, there was a span of 11 bases.

This chain uses TRBV9 with TRBJ2-2; D uncertain. Trimming left V 0 bases short and J 0 bases short, with 9 bases between. The V gene's germline CDR1 is SGDLS and CDR2 YYNGEE. The CDR3 covers 16 residues. CDR3 bases: TGTGCCAGCAGCGTAGTTCACGCTTCGAACACCGGGGAGCTGTTTTTT. Protein product: CASSVVHASNTGELFF. The complete variable domain, with remaining parts taken from reference TRBV9 and TRBJ2-2, reads DSGVTQTPKHLITATGQRVTLRCSPRSGDLSVYWYQQSLDQGLQFLIQYYNGEERAKGNILERFSAQQFPDLHSELNLSSLELGDSALYFCASSVVHASNTGELFFGEGSRLTVL.

The genes are TRBV29-1 and TRBJ2-5; 7 bases align to TRBD2. CDR1 is SQVTM, CDR2 ANQGSEA, per germline. The junction had 8 bases not matched to a gene; V was cut back by 2 bases and J by 5 bases. The CDR3 length is 14 residues. Here the CDR3 reads CSVETLAVGETQYF. The CDR3 region has the DNA TGCAGCGTTGAAACCCTAGCGGTGGGGGAGACCCAGTACTTC.

V usage is TRBV10-1 and J usage is TRBJ1-5; D gene unclear. V lost 8 bases and J lost 7, with 12 bases in between. The CDR3 extends over 12 amino acids. CDR1 is WNHNN and CDR2 is SYGVQD in the germline V gene (reference sequence). DNA for the CDR3: TGCGCCAGCCCCAAAAGGATGCAGCCCCAGCATTTT. Translation: CASPKRMQPQHF.

This clone was detected only a few times. This sequence joins TRBV28 and TRBJ2-2, with 7 bases matching TRBD2. V trimming: 6 bases; J trimming: 6 bases; junction bases outside the gene matches: 4. The CDR3 length is 13 residues. CDR1 is MDHEN, CDR2 SYDVKM, per germline. CDR3 nucleotide sequence: TGTGCCAGCAGAAGACGGGGGGCCGGGGAGCTGTTTTTT. It codes for CASRRRGAGELFF.

This clone was detected a few times. The chain uses TRBV5-1 and TRBJ2-1, with 14 nucleotides matching TRBD2. CDR1 and CDR2 (germline): SGHRS, YFSETQ. The CDR3 runs to 17 residues. Trimming at V came to 5 bases and at J to 6 bases, leaving 10 bases not matched to a gene. CDR3 DNA sequence: TGCGCCAGCAGTCTTCCGGGACTAGCGGGGGTTTCCAATGAGCAGTTCTTC. It is translated as CASSLPGLAGVSNEQFF.

This chain connects TRBV4-3 to TRBJ1-2; no firm D call. The CDR3 has 14 residues. Between the trimmed V and J ends, which lost 0 bases and 8 bases, there was a span of 13 bases. Per germline, CDR1 LGHNA and CDR2 YSLEER. CDR3 sequence (DNA): TGCGCCAGCAGCCAAGATCTCCGGGCTGGAGGCTACACCTTC. Its protein product is CASSQDLRAGGYTF.

The V gene is TRBV6-1, the J gene TRBJ2-5; D is perhaps TRBD1 or TRBD2 (5 bases each). This CDR3 is 14 amino acids long. Trimming shortened V by 2 bases and J by 2 bases, and 9 bases separated the two germline ends. Germline V CDR1 and CDR2: MNHNS, SASEGT. This CDR3 reads CASSETWGQETQYF. CDR3 sequence (DNA): TGTGCCAGCAGTGAAACTTGGGGGCAAGAGACCCAGTACTTC.

The V call is TRBV5-1, the J call TRBJ2-1, with 9 bases fitting TRBD1. J was trimmed by 7 bases and V by 3 bases; bases with no gene match: 14. The CDR3 runs 17 residues. Germline V gene data show CDR1 as SGHRS and CDR2 as YFSETQ. CDR3 DNA sequence: TGCGCCAGCAGCTCTGTTTACCGGGACAGGGACAAAAATGAGCAGTTCTTC. Encoded protein: CASSSVYRDRDKNEQFF.

This clone was counted only a few times. The chain is built from TRBV4-1 and TRBJ1-3; D is uncertain. V was cut by 0 bases and J by 3 bases, with 9 bases left in between. CDR3 size: 15 residues. Germline loops: CDR1 MGHRA, CDR2 YSYEKL. The CDR3 sequence is CASSQDQQYGNTIYF. For the CDR3, the DNA is TGCGCCAGCAGCCAAGATCAACAATATGGAAACACCATATATTTT.

The chain combines TRBV19 with TRBJ2-1; the D gene could be TRBD1 or TRBD2 (5 bases each). Trimming pared 4 bases from V and 8 bases from J, leaving 18 bases between. Per the germline V gene, CDR1 is LNHDA and CDR2 is SQIVND (reference sequence). This CDR3 comprises 15 residues. The CDR3 sequence is CASSTESRGWDEQFF. The CDR3 DNA reads as TGTGCCAGTAGTACCGAGTCGAGGGGTTGGGATGAGCAGTTCTTC. Looking up the rest from reference TRBV19 and TRBJ2-1 gives the full variable domain: DGGITQSPKYLFRKEGQNVTLSCEQNLNHDAMYWYRQDPGQGLRLIYYSQIVNDFQKGDIAEGYSVSREKKESFPLTVTSAQKNPTAFYLCASSTESRGWDEQFFGPGTRLTVL.

This CDR3 reads CASSQLLSGSYNEQFF. CDR3 coding DNA: TGTGCCAGCAGCCAATTATTGAGCGGCTCCTACAATGAGCAGTTCTTC. The chain joins TRBV7-6 to TRBJ2-1; maybe TRBD2 (5 bases). V was shortened by 5 bases and J by 0 bases, with 14 bases between the two germline ends. CDR3 length equals 16 residues. The germline gives CDR1 SGHVS, CDR2 FNYEAQ.

This clone was seen a few times. V and J are TRBV6-1 and TRBJ1-4; 7 bases agree with TRBD1. V dropped 4 bases and J dropped 7; count of bases not matched to a gene: 15. CDR1 is MNHNS, CDR2 SASEGT, per germline. This CDR3 comprises 17 residues. The CDR3 is CASSGTHTGDPLEKLFF. DNA for the CDR3: TGTGCCAGCAGTGGGACTCATACAGGGGATCCCCTTGAAAAACTGTTTTTT.

The chain is built from TRBV19 and TRBJ1-1; 8 bases match TRBD1. Trimming cost V 4 bases and J 1 base; bases outside gene matches: 8. This CDR3 region has 16 residues. Germline V CDR1 and CDR2: LNHDA, SQIVND (reference sequence). The CDR3 region is CASSKLRTGRNTEAFF. The CDR3 DNA reads as TGTGCCAGTAGTAAACTGAGGACAGGGAGGAACACTGAAGCTTTCTTT.

This chain links TRBV5-1 with TRBJ1-5; 8 bases match TRBD1. The CDR3 runs to 14 residues. The V and J ends lost 4 bases and 6 bases, in that order; junction bases with no gene match: 6. Germline-derived CDR1 and CDR2 are SGHRS and YFSETQ. CDR3 in DNA: TGCGCCAGCAGCCTTGGACAGGGTCTTCAGCCCCAGCATTTT. It translates to CASSLGQGLQPQHF.

This chain joins TRBV5-4 and TRBJ2-1; 11 bases fit TRBD2. The germline gives CDR1 SGHNT, CDR2 YYREEE (reference sequence). V was clipped by 7 bases and J by 3 bases; unmatched bases: 9. This CDR3 spans 16 amino acids. The CDR3 loop is CASSPTSGIDYNEQFF. The CDR3 DNA sequence: TGTGCCAGCTCCCCGACTAGCGGGATAGACTACAATGAGCAGTTCTTC. Full variable domain (rest looked up from reference TRBV5-4 and TRBJ2-1): ETGVTQSPTHLIKTRGQQVTLRCSSQSGHNTVSWYQQALGQGPQFIFQYYREEENGRGNFPPRFSGLQFPNYSSELNVNALELDDSALYLCASSPTSGIDYNEQFFGPGTRLTVL.

The chain recombines TRBV11-2 with TRBJ2-3, with no clear D. V was trimmed by 5 bases and J by 3 bases, leaving 6 bases between them. In germline, CDR1 is SGHAT, CDR2 FQNNGV. CDR3 length: 12 amino acids. The DNA for the CDR3 is TGTGCCAGCAGCCGTGCGACAGATACGCAGTATTTT. Its translation is CASSRATDTQYF.

The rearrangement links TRBV28 to TRBJ2-5; the D gene is possibly TRBD1 (5 bases). Germline V gene sequence: CDR1 MDHEN, CDR2 SYDVKM. The V end lost 7 bases, the J end lost 4 bases, and 16 bases lay between the germline ends. The CDR3 is 14 residues long. The CDR3 DNA follows: TGTGCCAGCACCTTTGACCCAAGGGGAGAGACCCAGTACTTC. It encodes CASTFDPRGETQYF.

The chain recombines TRBV19 with TRBJ2-2, with D tentatively TRBD1 (6 bases). Germline loops: CDR1 LNHDA, CDR2 SQIVND (reference sequence). The germline V and J ends were trimmed by 5 bases and 5 bases, with 12 bases remaining between them. This CDR3 comprises 14 residues. CDR3 nucleotide sequence: TGTGCCAGTAGTTACAGGGCAGGAACCGGGGAGCTGTTTTTT. Translating it yields CASSYRAGTGELFF. Using reference TRBV19 and TRBJ2-2 for the parts outside the CDR3, the full variable domain is DGGITQSPKYLFRKEGQNVTLSCEQNLNHDAMYWYRQDPGQGLRLIYYSQIVNDFQKGDIAEGYSVSREKKESFPLTVTSAQKNPTAFYLCASSYRAGTGELFFGEGSRLTVL.

This rearrangement joins TRBV7-9 to TRBJ2-2, with 10 nucleotides matching TRBD1. Germline CDR1 is SEHNR and CDR2 is FQNEAQ (reference sequence). The CDR3 contains 14 residues. Trimming at V came to 4 bases and at J to 6 bases, leaving 2 bases not matched to a gene. CDR3: CASSSDRGAGELFF. In DNA form, the CDR3 reads TGTGCCAGCAGCTCGGACAGGGGGGCCGGGGAGCTGTTTTTT. The full variable domain, with the rest looked up from reference TRBV7-9 and TRBJ2-2, is DTGVSQNPRHKITKRGQNVTFRCDPISEHNRLYWYRQTLGQGPEFLTYFQNEAQLEKSRLLSDRFSAERPKGSFSTLEIQRTEQGDSAMYLCASSSDRGAGELFFGEGSRLTVL.